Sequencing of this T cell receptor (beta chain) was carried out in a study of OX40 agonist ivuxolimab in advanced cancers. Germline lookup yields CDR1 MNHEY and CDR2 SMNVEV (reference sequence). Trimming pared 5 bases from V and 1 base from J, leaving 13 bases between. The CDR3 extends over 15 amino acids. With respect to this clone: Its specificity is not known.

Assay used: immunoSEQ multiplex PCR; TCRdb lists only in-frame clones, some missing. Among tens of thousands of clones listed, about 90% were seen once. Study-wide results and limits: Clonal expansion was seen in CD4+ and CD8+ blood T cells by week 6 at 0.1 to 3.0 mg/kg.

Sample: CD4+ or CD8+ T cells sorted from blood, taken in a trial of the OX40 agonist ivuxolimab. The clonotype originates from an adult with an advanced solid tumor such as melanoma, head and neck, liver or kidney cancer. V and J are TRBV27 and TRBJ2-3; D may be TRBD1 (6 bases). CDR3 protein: CASSPRQAGTDTQYF. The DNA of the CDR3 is TGTGCCAGCAGTCCCCGACAGGCTGGCACAGATACGCAGTATTTT.